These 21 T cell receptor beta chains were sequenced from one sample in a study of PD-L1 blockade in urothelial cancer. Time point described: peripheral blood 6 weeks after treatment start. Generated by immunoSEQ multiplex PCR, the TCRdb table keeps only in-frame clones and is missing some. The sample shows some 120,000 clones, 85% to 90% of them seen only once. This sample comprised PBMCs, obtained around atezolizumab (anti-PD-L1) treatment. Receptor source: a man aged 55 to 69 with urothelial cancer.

The DNA of the CDR3 is TGTGCCATCATTGGGGCGGGAGGGCCATATATTGAGCAGTTCTTC. This encodes CAIIGAGGPYIEQFF. This chain connects TRBV10-3 to TRBJ2-1, with 9 nucleotides matching TRBD2. The CDR3 loop spans 15 amino acids. V lost 7 bases, J lost 9 bases, and 13 bases stayed unmatched. Germline CDR1 reads ENHRY; CDR2 reads SYGVKD.

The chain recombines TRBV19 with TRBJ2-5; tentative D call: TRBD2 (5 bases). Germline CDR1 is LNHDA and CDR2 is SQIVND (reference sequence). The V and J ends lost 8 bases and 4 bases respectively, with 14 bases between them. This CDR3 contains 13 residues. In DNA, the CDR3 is TGTGCCAGTTCCTGGACTTGGCGAGAGACCCAGTACTTC. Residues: CASSWTWRETQYF.

In nucleotides, the CDR3 is TGTGCCAGCTCGCGCCGGGACAGGGGCAGCTCAGATACGCAGTATTTT. Protein sequence: CASSRRDRGSSDTQYF. The chain recombines TRBV18 with TRBJ2-3; 10 nucleotides match TRBD1. With V trimmed by 6 bases and J by 4 bases, 10 bases remained unmatched. This CDR3 spans 16 amino acids. Looked up from germline, CDR1 is KGHSH and CDR2 is LQKENI.

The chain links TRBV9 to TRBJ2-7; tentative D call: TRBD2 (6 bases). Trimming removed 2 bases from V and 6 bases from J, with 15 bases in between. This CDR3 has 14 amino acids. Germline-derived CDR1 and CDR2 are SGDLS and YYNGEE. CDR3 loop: CASSVDGGIGEQYF. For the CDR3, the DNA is TGTGCCAGCAGCGTTGACGGGGGTATCGGCGAGCAGTACTTC.

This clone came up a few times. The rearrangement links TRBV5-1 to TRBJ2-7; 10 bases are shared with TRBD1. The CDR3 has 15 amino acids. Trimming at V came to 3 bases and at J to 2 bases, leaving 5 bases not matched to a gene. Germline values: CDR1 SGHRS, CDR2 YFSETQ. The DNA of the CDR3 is TGCGCCAGCAGCTCGACAGGGGGCGCAGCCTACGAGCAGTACTTC. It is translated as CASSSTGGAAYEQYF.

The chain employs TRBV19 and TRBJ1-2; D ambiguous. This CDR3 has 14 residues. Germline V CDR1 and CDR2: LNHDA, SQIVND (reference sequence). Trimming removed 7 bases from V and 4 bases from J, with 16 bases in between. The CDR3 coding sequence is TGTGCCAGTACCGAAGCGGGTCTAAGCTATGGCTACACCTTC. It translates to CASTEAGLSYGYTF. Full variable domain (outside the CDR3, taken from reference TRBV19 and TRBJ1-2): DGGITQSPKYLFRKEGQNVTLSCEQNLNHDAMYWYRQDPGQGLRLIYYSQIVNDFQKGDIAEGYSVSREKKESFPLTVTSAQKNPTAFYLCASTEAGLSYGYTFGSGTRLTVV.

CDR3 in DNA: TGTGCCAGCAGTTCAGGGTTCTCTGAAGCTTTCTTT. Protein: CASSSGFSEAFF. The V gene is TRBV27, the J gene TRBJ1-1; TRBD1 is a possible D gene (5 bases). This CDR3 contains 12 residues. V shed 4 bases and J shed 6 bases, with 9 bases lying between them. Germline-derived CDR1 and CDR2 are MNHEY and SMNVEV (reference sequence).

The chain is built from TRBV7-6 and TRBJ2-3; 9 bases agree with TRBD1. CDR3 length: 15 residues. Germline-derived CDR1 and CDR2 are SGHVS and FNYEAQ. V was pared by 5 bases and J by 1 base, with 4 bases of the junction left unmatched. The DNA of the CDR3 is TGTGCCAGCAGCAAGCGACAGGGGGGCACAGATACGCAGTATTTT. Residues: CASSKRQGGTDTQYF.

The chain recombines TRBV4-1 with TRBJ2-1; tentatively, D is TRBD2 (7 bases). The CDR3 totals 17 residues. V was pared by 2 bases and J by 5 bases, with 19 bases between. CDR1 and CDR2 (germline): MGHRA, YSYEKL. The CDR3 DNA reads TGCGCCAGCAGCCAACGTGGGGGGGCGCAAAGTCACAATGAGCAGTTCTTC. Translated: CASSQRGGAQSHNEQFF.

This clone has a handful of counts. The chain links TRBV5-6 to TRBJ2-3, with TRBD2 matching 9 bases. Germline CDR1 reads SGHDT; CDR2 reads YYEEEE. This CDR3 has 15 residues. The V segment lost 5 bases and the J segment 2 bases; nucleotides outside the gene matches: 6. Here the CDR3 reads CASSSLAGFTDTQYF. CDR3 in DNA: TGTGCCAGCAGTTCTCTAGCGGGGTTCACAGATACGCAGTATTTT.

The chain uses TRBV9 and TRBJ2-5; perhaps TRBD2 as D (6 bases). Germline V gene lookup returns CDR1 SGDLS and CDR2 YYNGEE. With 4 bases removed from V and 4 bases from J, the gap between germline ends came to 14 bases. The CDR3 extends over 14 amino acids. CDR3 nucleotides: TGTGCCAGCAGCCATCCACTCGGGGGAGAGACCCAGTACTTC. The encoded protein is CASSHPLGGETQYF.

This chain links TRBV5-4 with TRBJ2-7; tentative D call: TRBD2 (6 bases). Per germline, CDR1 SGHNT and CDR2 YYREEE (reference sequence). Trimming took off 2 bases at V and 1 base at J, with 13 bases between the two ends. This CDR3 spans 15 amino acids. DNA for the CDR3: TGTGCCAGCAGCTTCGAAATCGGAGGGTCCTACGAGCAGTACTTC. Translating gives CASSFEIGGSYEQYF.

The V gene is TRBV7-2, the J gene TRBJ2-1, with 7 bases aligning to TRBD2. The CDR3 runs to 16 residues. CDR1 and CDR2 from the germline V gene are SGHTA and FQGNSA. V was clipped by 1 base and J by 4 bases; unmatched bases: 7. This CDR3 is CASSLGGLGNYNEQFF. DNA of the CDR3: TGTGCCAGCAGCTTAGGCGGACTAGGCAATTACAATGAGCAGTTCTTC.

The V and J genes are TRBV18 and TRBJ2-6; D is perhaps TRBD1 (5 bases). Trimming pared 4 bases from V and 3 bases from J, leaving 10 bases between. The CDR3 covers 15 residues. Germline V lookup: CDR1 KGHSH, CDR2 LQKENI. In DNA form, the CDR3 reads TGTGCCAGCTCACTCCAGGGTAGTGGGGCCAACGTCCTGACTTTC. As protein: CASSLQGSGANVLTF.

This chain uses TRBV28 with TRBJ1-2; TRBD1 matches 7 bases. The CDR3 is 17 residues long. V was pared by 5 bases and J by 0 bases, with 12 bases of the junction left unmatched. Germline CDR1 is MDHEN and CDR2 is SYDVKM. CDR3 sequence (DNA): TGTGCCAGCAGTGAGGGGACAGCGAGAGAAGCTAACTATGGCTACACCTTC. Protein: CASSEGTAREANYGYTF.

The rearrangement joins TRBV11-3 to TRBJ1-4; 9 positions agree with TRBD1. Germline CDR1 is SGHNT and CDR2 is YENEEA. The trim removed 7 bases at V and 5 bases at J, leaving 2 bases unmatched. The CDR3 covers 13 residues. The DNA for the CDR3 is TGTGCCAGCAATGGACAGGGGAATGAAAAACTGTTTTTT. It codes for CASNGQGNEKLFF.

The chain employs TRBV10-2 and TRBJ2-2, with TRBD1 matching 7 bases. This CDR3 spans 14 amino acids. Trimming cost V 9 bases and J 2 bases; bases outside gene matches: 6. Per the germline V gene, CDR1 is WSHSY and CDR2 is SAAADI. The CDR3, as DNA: TGCGCCAGTATGACAGGGACCAACACCGGGGAGCTGTTTTTT. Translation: CASMTGTNTGELFF.

CDR3: CAWSVTSYETQYF. In DNA form, the CDR3 reads TGTGCCTGGAGTGTGACTAGTTATGAGACCCAGTACTTC. The V gene is TRBV30, the J gene TRBJ2-5, with D possibly matching TRBD2 (6 bases). Trimming took 0 bases from V and 5 from J, leaving 10 bases between them. Per germline, CDR1 GTSNPN and CDR2 SVGIG (reference sequence). This CDR3 region has 13 residues. Supplemented by reference TRBV30 and TRBJ2-5, the full variable domain reads SQTIHQWPATLVQPVGSPLSLECTVEGTSNPNLYWYRQAAGRGLQLLFYSVGIGQISSEVPQNLSASRPQDRQFILSSKKLLLSDSGFYLCAWSVTSYETQYFGPGTRLLVL.

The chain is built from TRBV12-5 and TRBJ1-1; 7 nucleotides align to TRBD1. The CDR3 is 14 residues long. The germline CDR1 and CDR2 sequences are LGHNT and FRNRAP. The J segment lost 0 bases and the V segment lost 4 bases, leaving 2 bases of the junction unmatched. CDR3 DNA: TGTGCTAGTGGTTCCGGGACAGTGAACACTGAAGCTTTCTTT. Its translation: CASGSGTVNTEAFF.

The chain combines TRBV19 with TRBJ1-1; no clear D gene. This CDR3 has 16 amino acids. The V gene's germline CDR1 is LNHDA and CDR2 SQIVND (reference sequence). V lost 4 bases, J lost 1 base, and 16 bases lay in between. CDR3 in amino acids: CASSKRFRGKNTEAFF. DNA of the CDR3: TGTGCCAGTAGTAAAAGGTTTCGGGGAAAGAACACTGAAGCTTTCTTT.

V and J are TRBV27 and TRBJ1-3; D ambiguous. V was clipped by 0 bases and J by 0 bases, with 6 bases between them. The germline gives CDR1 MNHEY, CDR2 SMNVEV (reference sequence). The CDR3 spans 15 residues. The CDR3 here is CASSLSFSSGNTIYF. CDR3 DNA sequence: TGTGCCAGCAGTTTATCGTTCAGCTCTGGAAACACCATATATTTT.